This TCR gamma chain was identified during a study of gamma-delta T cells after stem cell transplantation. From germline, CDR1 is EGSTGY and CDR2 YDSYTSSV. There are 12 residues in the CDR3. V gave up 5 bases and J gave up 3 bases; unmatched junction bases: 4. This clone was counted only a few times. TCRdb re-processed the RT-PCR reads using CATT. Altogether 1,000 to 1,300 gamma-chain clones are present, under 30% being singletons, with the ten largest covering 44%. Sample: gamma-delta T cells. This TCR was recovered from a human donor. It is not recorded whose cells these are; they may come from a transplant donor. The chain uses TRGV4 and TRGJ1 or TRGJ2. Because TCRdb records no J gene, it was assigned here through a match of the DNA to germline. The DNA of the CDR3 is TGTGCCACCTGGGCCTTTTATTATAAGAAACTCTTT. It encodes CATWAFYYKKLF.